This T cell receptor beta chain was captured by sequencing in a study of control samples from healthy donors and cancer patients. Germline V gene data show CDR1 as MGHRA and CDR2 as YSYEKL. This CDR3 is 15 amino acids long. Deletions cut 5 bases from V and 4 bases from J, with 15 bases between. Using immunoSEQ multiplex PCR, the repertoire was profiled, and TCRdb retains in-frame clones only, with some absent. The sample has about 130,000 clones, roughly 90% seen once. The V and J genes are TRBV4-1 and TRBJ2-1; perhaps TRBD2 as D (6 bases). The sample taken for sequencing was blood. This TCR was sampled from a man younger than 30 in good health. CDR3 in amino acids: CASSGSGGDYNEQFF. The CDR3 coding sequence is TGCGCCAGCAGCGGGAGCGGCGGGGATTACAATGAGCAGTTCTTC.